This TCR beta chain originates from a study of technical replicates of blood from a few donors. Assay: immunoSEQ multiplex PCR; the TCRdb copy retains only in-frame clones and omits some. Of tens of thousands of clones listed, over 90% are singletons. V gave up 6 bases and J gave up 9 bases; unmatched junction bases: 5. The length of the CDR3 is 12 residues. The V gene's germline CDR1 is PRHDT and CDR2 FYEKMQ (reference sequence). What was sequenced was T cells isolated from PBMCs. The chain carries TRBV13 and TRBJ1-1; 9 nucleotides agree with TRBD1. The sequence was collected from a human donor in good health. CDR3 protein: CASRDRGQKAFF. The CDR3 bases are TGTGCCAGCAGGGACAGGGGCCAGAAAGCTTTCTTT.